This passage covers 31 T cell receptor beta chains from one sample sequenced in a study of shared clonotypes between healthy human individuals. Using immunoSEQ multiplex PCR, the repertoire was profiled, and TCRdb retains in-frame clones only, with some absent. Of millions of clones listed, about 92% are singletons. Specimen: naive CD4+ T cells sorted from blood. Subset in this sample: CD45RA+ positively selected. Receptors originate from a man aged 18 to 30 in good health.

There are a few counts of this clone. The rearrangement uses TRBV10-3 and TRBJ1-6; possible D gene TRBD1, 6 bases. This CDR3 has 15 amino acids. Germline V gene data show CDR1 as ENHRY and CDR2 as SYGVKD. V lost 6 bases and J 6 bases, leaving 15 bases between the germline ends. CDR3 in DNA: TGTGCCATCAGCGAAGAGACAGGCGCTAATTCACCCCTCCACTTT. It translates to CAISEETGANSPLHF.

The V gene is TRBV5-1, the J gene TRBJ1-3; maybe TRBD1 (5 bases). From germline, CDR1 is SGHRS and CDR2 YFSETQ. The CDR3 runs to 15 residues. Deletions cut 4 bases from V and 0 bases from J, with 11 bases between. CDR3 sequence (DNA): TGCGCCAGCAGCCCCGAAGGGGCCTCTGGAAACACCATATATTTT. It codes for CASSPEGASGNTIYF.

V is TRBV18 and J is TRBJ2-7, with a tentative D call TRBD1 (6 bases). CDR1 is KGHSH, CDR2 LQKENI, per germline. The germline V and J ends were trimmed by 6 bases and 2 bases, with 14 bases remaining between them. CDR3 length: 14 residues. CDR3 protein: CASSQGRDTYEQYF. CDR3 nucleotide sequence: TGTGCCAGCTCGCAAGGCCGGGACACCTACGAGCAGTACTTC.

The chain has TRBV6-1 and TRBJ1-6; D remains ambiguous. Trimming took 1 base from V and 0 from J, leaving 13 bases between them. This CDR3 region has 18 residues. Germline V gene data show CDR1 as MNHNS and CDR2 as SASEGT. The CDR3 loop reads CASSEEGGSSSYNSPLHF. CDR3 nucleotide sequence: TGTGCCAGCAGTGAAGAGGGTGGTTCGAGCTCCTATAATTCACCCCTCCACTTT.

V gene TRBV6-6 combines with J gene TRBJ2-1; D is possibly TRBD2 (5 bases). V was clipped by 5 bases and J by 5 bases, with 16 bases between them. Germline CDR1 and CDR2: MNHNY and SVGAGI (reference sequence). CDR3 length equals 15 residues. CDR3 coding DNA: TGTGCCAGCAGTGGACTGGGGAAATGGGACAATGAGCAGTTCTTC. Translated: CASSGLGKWDNEQFF.

V gene TRBV28 combines with J gene TRBJ2-7; D may be TRBD2 (6 bases). The CDR3 length is 16 residues. Germline loops: CDR1 MDHEN, CDR2 SYDVKM. V lost 2 bases and J lost 2, with 16 bases in between. The CDR3 reads CASSLEEGLKTYEQYF. DNA for the CDR3: TGTGCCAGCAGTTTAGAGGAGGGCCTCAAAACCTACGAGCAGTACTTC.

In nucleotides, the CDR3 is TGTGCCAGCAGTGGACAGGGTGGGACCGGGGAGCTGTTTTTT. This translates into CASSGQGGTGELFF. The rearrangement uses TRBV6-5 and TRBJ2-2, with 8 positions matching TRBD1. The CDR3 sequence is 14 residues long. Germline V gene lookup returns CDR1 MNHEY and CDR2 SVGAGI. V lost 5 bases, J lost 5 bases, and 4 bases stayed unmatched.

The chain carries TRBV4-1 and TRBJ2-3; perhaps D is TRBD1 or TRBD2 (6 bases each). CDR1 and CDR2 (germline): MGHRA, YSYEKL. The CDR3 length is 16 residues. The V and J ends lost 3 bases and 3 bases respectively, with 16 bases between them. The chain's CDR3 is CASSQTRGGPTDTQYF. Here the CDR3 DNA reads TGCGCCAGCAGCCAGACCCGTGGGGGGCCAACAGATACGCAGTATTTT.

J is TRBJ2-5 and V is TRBV5-1, with unresolved D. Germline assignment: CDR1 SGHRS and CDR2 YFSETQ. V was shortened by 5 bases and J by 6 bases, with 17 bases between the two germline ends. The CDR3 is 14 amino acids. The DNA for the CDR3 is TGCGCCAGCAGAGTGGGCCTCCTTTATCAGACCCAGTACTTC. This gives the protein CASRVGLLYQTQYF.

The chain combines TRBV2 with TRBJ1-6; D is unclear. The CDR3 spans 20 residues. The germline gives CDR1 SNHLY, CDR2 FYNNEI. V was cut by 5 bases and J by 3 bases, with 26 bases left in between. The CDR3 protein is CASSSLAGGSYSYYNSPLHF. The CDR3 DNA reads TGTGCCAGCAGTTCTTTGGCCGGTGGCAGCTATAGCTACTATAATTCACCCCTCCACTTT. Full variable domain (outside the CDR3, taken from reference TRBV2 and TRBJ1-6): EPEVTQTPSHQVTQMGQEVILRCVPISNHLYFYWYRQILGQKVEFLVSFYNNEISEKSEIFDDQFSVERPDGSNFTLKIRSTKLEDSAMYFCASSSLAGGSYSYYNSPLHFGNGTRLTVT.

This clone was detected only once. The V gene is TRBV6-1, the J gene TRBJ2-4; TRBD2 matches at 11 bases. V was clipped by 4 bases and J by 3 bases; unmatched bases: 14. This CDR3 is built from 19 residues. Looked up from germline, CDR1 is MNHNS and CDR2 is SASEGT. The CDR3 nucleotides are TGTGCCAGCAGTGGTCGGATACTAGCGGGAGCGGCGGGCAAAAACATTCAGTACTTC. Its protein is CASSGRILAGAAGKNIQYF.

The chain recombines TRBV6-1 with TRBJ1-4, with a tentative D call TRBD1 (5 bases). CDR1 and CDR2 from the germline V gene are MNHNS and SASEGT. V dropped 6 bases and J dropped 7 bases, with 18 bases sitting between them. The CDR3 contains 15 residues. In nucleotides, the CDR3 is TGTGCCAGCAGGGCCCTAGGGGTATCGAGTGAAAAACTGTTTTTT. Translation gives CASRALGVSSEKLFF.

The chain links TRBV2 to TRBJ2-5, with D unclear. Trimming cost V 4 bases and J 7 bases, with 10 bases left between them. Germline V gene data show CDR1 as SNHLY and CDR2 as FYNNEI. The CDR3 has 12 amino acids. CDR3 residues: CASSVESGTQYF. DNA for the CDR3: TGTGCCAGCAGTGTGGAATCGGGGACCCAGTACTTC.

The V and J genes are TRBV5-1 and TRBJ2-7; 9 bases line up with TRBD1. This CDR3 region has 16 residues. Germline loops: CDR1 SGHRS, CDR2 YFSETQ. The V segment lost 1 base and the J segment 3 bases; nucleotides outside the gene matches: 8. CDR3 sequence (DNA): TGCGCCAGCAGCTTGTTAGGGACAGGGCAAGGCTACGAGCAGTACTTC. As protein: CASSLLGTGQGYEQYF. The full variable domain, rest sourced from reference TRBV5-1 and TRBJ2-7, is KAGVTQTPRYLIKTRGQQVTLSCSPISGHRSVSWYQQTPGQGLQFLFEYFSETQRNKGNFPGRFSGRQFSNSRSEMNVSTLELGDSALYLCASSLLGTGQGYEQYFGPGTRLTVT.

The chain links TRBV5-4 to TRBJ2-3, with 10 nucleotides matching TRBD2. Germline V CDR1 and CDR2: SGHNT, YYREEE (reference sequence). V was pared by 0 bases and J by 5 bases, with 12 bases of the junction left unmatched. The CDR3 consists of 18 residues. The CDR3: CASSLAGRVAGGQDTQYF. CDR3 DNA: TGTGCCAGCAGCTTGGCCGGGCGGGTAGCGGGGGGCCAAGATACGCAGTATTTT.

The chain joins TRBV12-5 to TRBJ2-1; D possibly matches TRBD1 or TRBD2 (5 bases each). The CDR3 extends over 16 amino acids. Looked up from germline, CDR1 is LGHNT and CDR2 is FRNRAP. V dropped 6 bases and J dropped 0 bases, with 15 bases sitting between them. This chain's CDR3 is CASGKSGRSSYNEQFF. The DNA of the CDR3 is TGTGCTAGTGGGAAGTCGGGGCGTAGCTCCTACAATGAGCAGTTCTTC.

The chain is built from TRBV30 and TRBJ1-1; D uncertain. The CDR3 has 13 amino acids. Germline V gene lookup returns CDR1 GTSNPN and CDR2 SVGIG (reference sequence). Trimming removed 2 bases from V and 0 bases from J, with 7 bases in between. CDR3 amino acids: CAWSLEMNTEAFF. The CDR3 coding sequence is TGTGCCTGGAGTTTGGAAATGAACACTGAAGCTTTCTTT.

A note on this clone: The sample carries other DNA sequences with the same CDR3. The V and J genes are TRBV9 and TRBJ1-1; 9 bases map to TRBD1. Trimming cost V 0 bases and J 4 bases; bases outside gene matches: 4. Germline values: CDR1 SGDLS, CDR2 YYNGEE. This CDR3 has 15 residues. CDR3 protein: CASSVGDREGTEAFF. The CDR3 DNA follows: TGTGCCAGCAGCGTAGGGGACAGGGAGGGCACTGAAGCTTTCTTT.

J is TRBJ2-5 and V is TRBV25-1; 8 nucleotides match TRBD1. V dropped 2 bases and J dropped 4; count of bases not matched to a gene: 6. Germline V CDR1 and CDR2: MGHDK, SYGVNS. The CDR3 spans 15 residues. The CDR3 sequence: CASSESRGLGETQYF. The CDR3 DNA reads TGTGCCAGCAGTGAAAGCAGGGGGCTCGGAGAGACCCAGTACTTC.

CDR3 loop: CASKPGLGNSPLHF. The CDR3 DNA sequence: TGTGCCAGTAAACCGGGCCTGGGAAATTCACCCCTCCACTTT. The chain joins TRBV6-5 to TRBJ1-6; D gene ambiguous. This CDR3 comprises 14 residues. Trimming cost V 9 bases and J 7 bases, with 16 bases left between them. CDR1 and CDR2 (germline): MNHEY, SVGAGI.

The V gene is TRBV10-2, the J gene TRBJ1-1; 7 nucleotides align to TRBD1. V lost 8 bases and J lost 4; bases outside the gene matches: 7. Per the germline V gene, CDR1 is WSHSY and CDR2 is SAAADI. There are 13 residues in the CDR3. The DNA of the CDR3 is TGCGCCAGCCGTACACAGGGGAGCACTGAAGCTTTCTTT. Protein: CASRTQGSTEAFF.

The chain has TRBV6-5 and TRBJ2-3; no reliable D call. The CDR3 consists of 14 residues. Germline loops: CDR1 MNHEY, CDR2 SVGAGI. V lost 2 bases and J 4 bases, leaving 10 bases between the germline ends. DNA of the CDR3: TGTGCCAGCAGTTACGGCAGGATCCCAGATACGCAGTATTTT. Amino acids: CASSYGRIPDTQYF.

The chain carries TRBV25-1 and TRBJ2-2; 8 bases are shared with TRBD1. Germline V gene sequence: CDR1 MGHDK, CDR2 SYGVNS. The ends lost 4 bases at V and 3 bases at J; junction bases unmatched: 7. The CDR3 runs 16 residues. The CDR3, as DNA: TGTGCCAGCAGTGGGCTCGACAGGGGAGACACCGGGGAGCTGTTTTTT. Residues: CASSGLDRGDTGELFF. Supplemented by reference TRBV25-1 and TRBJ2-2, the full variable domain reads EADIYQTPRYLVIGTGKKITLECSQTMGHDKMYWYQQDPGMELHLIHYSYGVNSTEKGDLSSESTVSRIRTEHFPLTLESARPSHTSQYLCASSGLDRGDTGELFFGEGSRLTVL.

The CDR3 nucleotides read TGTGCCAGCAGCCCAGGACAGGGGATCTATGGCTACACCTTC. Translation gives CASSPGQGIYGYTF. The gene calls are TRBV7-3 and TRBJ1-2; 9 bases are a match to TRBD1. V shed 5 bases and J 4 bases; nucleotides not matched to a gene: 5. CDR1 is SGHTA and CDR2 is FQGTGA in the germline V gene. This CDR3 region has 14 residues.

The rearrangement uses TRBV18 and TRBJ2-2; 7 bases agree with TRBD2. The junction had 8 bases not matched to a gene; V was cut back by 6 bases and J by 4 bases. Germline CDR1 is KGHSH and CDR2 is LQKENI. The CDR3 length is 15 residues. The DNA of the CDR3 is TGTGCCAGCTCCACAACCGGGACTACCACCGGGGAGCTGTTTTTT. Its translation: CASSTTGTTTGELFF. Complete variable domain (other parts from reference TRBV18 and TRBJ2-2): NAGVMQNPRHLVRRRGQEARLRCSPMKGHSHVYWYRQLPEEGLKFMVYLQKENIIDESGMPKERFSAEFPKEGPSILRIQQVVRGDSAAYFCASSTTGTTTGELFFGEGSRLTVL.

The V gene is TRBV6-5, the J gene TRBJ2-7, with D possibly TRBD2 on 5 matching bases. Trimming took off 7 bases at V and 1 base at J, with 14 bases between the two ends. The CDR3 runs 14 residues. Germline CDR1 is MNHEY and CDR2 is SVGAGI. CDR3 region: CASKPQTGSYEQYF. CDR3 nucleotides: TGTGCCAGCAAACCACAGACGGGATCCTACGAGCAGTACTTC.

V gene TRBV29-1 combines with J gene TRBJ1-1, with D possibly matching TRBD1 (5 bases). Germline lookup yields CDR1 SQVTM and CDR2 ANQGSEA. V lost 8 bases and J 0 bases, leaving 19 bases between the germline ends. CDR3 length: 15 amino acids. The CDR3 loop reads CSFGTTIPMNTEAFF. CDR3 DNA sequence: TGCAGCTTTGGGACCACTATCCCAATGAACACTGAAGCTTTCTTT.

The rearrangement uses TRBV10-3 and TRBJ1-1, with D perhaps matching TRBD1 (5 bases). CDR1 is ENHRY and CDR2 is SYGVKD in the germline V gene. CDR3 length: 15 amino acids. Trimming removed 6 bases at V and 2 bases at J, with 16 bases between. The DNA for the CDR3 is TGTGCCATCAGGAAGGAGGGGTTGGTTAACACTGAAGCTTTCTTT. It yields the protein CAIRKEGLVNTEAFF.

The genes are TRBV25-1 and TRBJ2-7, with a weak D call TRBD2 (7 bases). Germline V gene sequence: CDR1 MGHDK, CDR2 SYGVNS. This CDR3 region has 12 residues. Deletions cut 3 bases from V and 9 bases from J, with 12 bases between. CDR3 in DNA: TGTGCCAGCAGTGAGGGGGGGCGAGGGCAGTACTTC. As protein: CASSEGGRGQYF.

The V and J genes are TRBV27 and TRBJ2-7, with TRBD2 as a possible D gene (5 bases). V lost 0 bases to trimming and J lost 3 bases, with 12 bases between them. The V gene's germline CDR1 is MNHEY and CDR2 SMNVEV (reference sequence). The CDR3 is 15 amino acids. The DNA of the CDR3 is TGTGCCAGCAGTTTATCTGCTGGAGGATTCTACGAGCAGTACTTC. Translation gives CASSLSAGGFYEQYF.

The V gene is TRBV9, the J gene TRBJ1-6, with a weak D call TRBD1 (5 bases). The length of the CDR3 is 15 residues. The germline CDR1 and CDR2 sequences are SGDLS and YYNGEE. The V end lost 2 bases, the J end lost 10 bases, and 16 bases lay between the germline ends. The CDR3 loop is CASSVQTGPQSPLHF. CDR3 coding DNA: TGTGCCAGCAGCGTGCAAACAGGCCCTCAGTCACCCCTCCACTTT.